This T cell receptor beta chain was captured by sequencing in a study of vaccination and CD4 T cells after COVID-19. Looking at the study overall: There were six male and four female convalescents, and two of them were Hispanic.

CDR1 SEHNR and CDR2 FQNEAQ come from the germline V gene (reference sequence). V shed 1 base and J 5 bases; nucleotides not matched to a gene: 8. CDR3 length: 16 residues. Findings and limits, study-wide: The authors studied relatively few convalescent patients and analyzed no early post-infection timepoints. For convalescent patients, a median 86.3% of reactive clones surfaced exclusively after vaccination.

TCRdb reprocessed the PCR reads with MiXCR, giving one entry per CDR3 protein. The data contain about 28,000 distinct CDR3 sequences, about 54% of them singletons. This sample's time point: late sampling 161 to 241 days after vaccination in a few convalescent patients. As to this clonotype: The antigen remains unidentified.

The clonotype comes from a human donor who had recovered from COVID-19. The specimen comprised CD4+ T cells from blood, sampled about 7 months after SARS-CoV-2 vaccination. This chain links TRBV7-9 with TRBJ2-5; TRBD1 aligns across 9 bases. CDR3 amino acids: CASSLGWDRDGETQYF. In nucleotides, the CDR3 is TGTGCCAGCAGCTTAGGTTGGGACAGGGATGGTGAGACCCAGTACTTC.